These 28 T cell receptor beta chains came from one sample sequenced in a study of shared clonotypes between healthy human individuals. CD45RO-negative CD8 cells positively selected for CCR7 made up the naive population, which excluded terminally differentiated effector memory CD45RA+ cells. Clones were sequenced by immunoSEQ multiplex PCR, and TCRdb holds only the in-frame ones, with some missing. The sample contains roughly 590,000 clones, nearly 97% of which appear only once. The material sequenced was naive CD8+ T cells sorted from blood. These receptors originate from a woman in her twenties or thirties in good health.

The rearrangement links TRBV19 to TRBJ1-6; unclear D gene. The CDR3 has 15 residues. Germline CDR1 reads LNHDA; CDR2 reads SQIVND (reference sequence). V lost 7 bases and J lost 0, with 10 bases in between. The CDR3 DNA is TGTGCCAGTACTGCCTTCTACTCCTATAATTCACCCCTCCACTTT. This translates into CASTAFYSYNSPLHF.

This chain uses TRBV28 with TRBJ2-7; D gene unclear. V was pared by 6 bases and J by 1 base, with 7 bases between. This CDR3 is 12 amino acids long. Germline V gene lookup returns CDR1 MDHEN and CDR2 SYDVKM. This CDR3 reads CASRKLSYEQYF. CDR3 DNA: TGTGCCAGCAGAAAGCTTTCCTACGAGCAGTACTTC.

The chain recombines TRBV19 with TRBJ2-7; D remains ambiguous. There are 15 residues in the CDR3. Trimming stripped 3 bases from V and 0 bases from J, with 12 bases between. Looked up from germline, CDR1 is LNHDA and CDR2 is SQIVND (reference sequence). The CDR3 spells CASSIFEDGSYEQYF. The CDR3 bases are TGTGCCAGTAGTATTTTTGAAGACGGCTCCTACGAGCAGTACTTC.

The chain joins TRBV6-5 to TRBJ2-5; TRBD2 agrees at 11 bases. V shed 5 bases, J shed 1 base, and the junction held 3 bases outside the gene matches. Germline-derived CDR1 and CDR2 are MNHEY and SVGAGI. This CDR3 is built from 15 residues. CDR3 region: CASSPTSGTQETQYF. CDR3 DNA: TGTGCCAGCAGTCCGACTAGCGGGACCCAAGAGACCCAGTACTTC.

The rearrangement joins TRBV11-2 to TRBJ1-2; D gene unclear. The germline V and J ends were trimmed by 3 bases and 4 bases, with 9 bases remaining between them. The CDR3 is 13 residues long. Per the germline V gene, CDR1 is SGHAT and CDR2 is FQNNGV. DNA for the CDR3: TGTGCCAGCAGCTTCGGCACCGGCTATGGCTACACCTTC. This encodes CASSFGTGYGYTF. Looking up the rest from reference TRBV11-2 and TRBJ1-2 gives the full variable domain: EAGVAQSPRYKIIEKRQSVAFWCNPISGHATLYWYQQILGQGPKLLIQFQNNGVVDDSQLPKDRFSAERLKGVDSTLKIQPAKLEDSAVYLCASSFGTGYGYTFGSGTRLTVV.

This clone was seen only once. V is TRBV7-9 and J is TRBJ2-7; 8 bases match TRBD1. After removal of 5 bases from V and 0 bases from J, the junction contained 6 bases not matched to a gene. Germline CDR1 is SEHNR and CDR2 is FQNEAQ (reference sequence). The CDR3 is 15 residues long. This CDR3 reads CASSHRDRSSYEQYF. CDR3 coding DNA: TGTGCCAGCAGCCACCGGGACAGGAGCTCCTACGAGCAGTACTTC.

The chain links TRBV11-2 to TRBJ2-1; 11 bases align to TRBD2. V shed 5 bases, J shed 9 bases, and the junction held 9 bases outside the gene matches. This CDR3 region has 15 residues. Germline CDR1 is SGHAT and CDR2 is FQNNGV. The CDR3 coding sequence is TGTGCCAGCAGCATACTAGCGGGAGAAGCCGGTGAGCAGTTCTTC. This encodes CASSILAGEAGEQFF.

This clone was seen just once. This chain connects TRBV7-9 to TRBJ2-5; 10 positions agree with TRBD2. The V and J ends lost 5 bases and 0 bases, in that order; junction bases with no gene match: 3. From germline, CDR1 is SEHNR and CDR2 FQNEAQ (reference sequence). The CDR3 has 15 amino acids. CDR3 nucleotides: TGTGCCAGCAGCCCCGGACTAGCGGACCAAGAGACCCAGTACTTC. It codes for CASSPGLADQETQYF.

The J gene is TRBJ1-2, the V gene TRBV29-1, with a possible D match to TRBD1 (5 bases). The V gene's germline CDR1 is SQVTM and CDR2 ANQGSEA. The V end lost 5 bases, the J end lost 8 bases, and 12 bases lay between the germline ends. The CDR3 totals 11 residues. CDR3: CSVRDSWGYTF. The CDR3 DNA follows: TGCAGCGTTCGTGACAGCTGGGGCTACACCTTC.

This rearrangement joins TRBV25-1 to TRBJ2-2; D tentatively reads TRBD1 or TRBD2 (5 bases each). V lost 8 bases and J lost 3, with 13 bases in between. Germline V gives CDR1 MGHDK, CDR2 SYGVNS. The CDR3 spans 14 residues. CDR3 region: CASGSGPDTGELFF. The DNA for the CDR3 is TGTGCCAGCGGGTCGGGACCCGACACCGGGGAGCTGTTTTTT. Drawing the rest from reference TRBV25-1 and TRBJ2-2, the complete variable domain is EADIYQTPRYLVIGTGKKITLECSQTMGHDKMYWYQQDPGMELHLIHYSYGVNSTEKGDLSSESTVSRIRTEHFPLTLESARPSHTSQYLCASGSGPDTGELFFGEGSRLTVL.

The chain combines TRBV5-1 with TRBJ1-1; 7 bases are a match to TRBD1. The V gene's germline CDR1 is SGHRS and CDR2 YFSETQ. The CDR3 sequence is 14 residues long. V shed 2 bases and J 6 bases; nucleotides not matched to a gene: 7. CDR3 protein: CASSLKQGFAEAFF. CDR3 in DNA: TGCGCCAGCAGCTTAAAACAGGGGTTCGCTGAAGCTTTCTTT.

The chain is built from TRBV5-6 and TRBJ2-1; D remains unclear. Trimming pared 0 bases from V and 7 bases from J, leaving 11 bases between. This CDR3 contains 14 residues. Per the germline V gene, CDR1 is SGHDT and CDR2 is YYEEEE. The CDR3 loop reads CASSLDVDRNEQFF. CDR3 coding DNA: TGTGCCAGCAGCTTGGATGTAGACCGGAATGAGCAGTTCTTC.

V and J are TRBV29-1 and TRBJ2-1, with 11 positions matching TRBD1. CDR3 size: 14 residues. CDR1 and CDR2 from the germline V gene are SQVTM and ANQGSEA. V shed 5 bases and J 3 bases; nucleotides not matched to a gene: 3. In DNA form, the CDR3 reads TGCAGCGTTCTCGGGACAGGGGGCTACAATGAGCAGTTCTTC. This sequence encodes CSVLGTGGYNEQFF.

J is TRBJ2-5 and V is TRBV5-8, with 12 bases identical to TRBD2. In germline, CDR1 is SGHTS, CDR2 YDEGEE. The CDR3 runs 17 residues. After removal of 4 bases from V and 4 bases from J, the junction contained 11 bases not matched to a gene. The CDR3 reads CASSPEASGRAGETQYF. The CDR3, as DNA: TGTGCCAGCAGCCCGGAGGCTAGCGGGAGGGCCGGAGAGACCCAGTACTTC.

J is TRBJ2-3 and V is TRBV27; D is unresolved. CDR3 length: 15 residues. The germline gives CDR1 MNHEY, CDR2 SMNVEV (reference sequence). Trimming pared 3 bases from V and 0 bases from J, leaving 10 bases between. The CDR3 reads CASSLSARSTDTQYF. The CDR3 nucleotides read TGTGCCAGCAGTTTGTCGGCGAGAAGCACAGATACGCAGTATTTT.

The V and J genes are TRBV25-1 and TRBJ1-2; D is ambiguous. V was trimmed by 0 bases and J by 4 bases, leaving 12 bases between them. Germline CDR1 reads MGHDK; CDR2 reads SYGVNS. The CDR3 totals 15 residues. Here the CDR3 DNA reads TGTGCCAGCAGTGAATATATAGGAGGGAGCTATGGCTACACCTTC. This translates into CASSEYIGGSYGYTF.

V and J are TRBV5-6 and TRBJ2-1; 10 bases align to TRBD2. V dropped 5 bases and J dropped 9; count of bases not matched to a gene: 11. The length of the CDR3 is 15 residues. Germline CDR1 and CDR2: SGHDT and YYEEEE. DNA of the CDR3: TGTGCCAGCAGACGAACCGGGACTAGCGAGGGTGAGCAGTTCTTC. Its protein is CASRRTGTSEGEQFF.

As for this clone: In the same sample, other DNA sequences code for this CDR3. V is TRBV28 and J is TRBJ2-7; D is unresolved. CDR1 is MDHEN, CDR2 SYDVKM, per germline. The length of the CDR3 is 12 residues. Trimming shortened V by 3 bases and J by 3 bases, and 6 bases separated the two germline ends. DNA of the CDR3: TGTGCCAGCAGTTTTGAAGGCTACGAGCAGTACTTC. It codes for CASSFEGYEQYF. Full variable domain (rest looked up from reference TRBV28 and TRBJ2-7): DVKVTQSSRYLVKRTGEKVFLECVQDMDHENMFWYRQDPGLGLRLIYFSYDVKMKEKGDIPEGYSVSREKKERFSLILESASTNQTSMYLCASSFEGYEQYFGPGTRLTVT.

The chain employs TRBV7-9 and TRBJ2-4; D uncertain. The germline V gene encodes CDR1 SEHNR and CDR2 FQNEAQ (reference sequence). With 0 bases removed from V and 5 bases from J, the gap between germline ends came to 5 bases. The CDR3 length is 13 residues. Here the CDR3 DNA reads TGTGCCAGCAGCTTAGCGCTCCAAAACATTCAGTACTTC. Amino acids: CASSLALQNIQYF. The whole variable domain, remainder taken from reference TRBV7-9 and TRBJ2-4, is DTGVSQNPRHKITKRGQNVTFRCDPISEHNRLYWYRQTLGQGPEFLTYFQNEAQLEKSRLLSDRFSAERPKGSFSTLEIQRTEQGDSAMYLCASSLALQNIQYFGAGTRLSVL.

V gene TRBV28 combines with J gene TRBJ2-3; tentatively, D is TRBD2 (6 bases). V gave up 6 bases and J gave up 2 bases, with 24 bases separating them. Germline lookup yields CDR1 MDHEN and CDR2 SYDVKM. The CDR3 is made up of 18 amino acids. The CDR3 DNA sequence: TGTGCCAGCAGCCCGTCCTTGATTATTTCGGGAGACACAGATACGCAGTATTTT. It encodes CASSPSLIISGDTDTQYF.

This chain joins TRBV9 and TRBJ2-1, with D maybe TRBD2 (6 bases). Trimming cost V 8 bases and J 6 bases, with 15 bases left between them. Germline V lookup: CDR1 SGDLS, CDR2 YYNGEE. The CDR3 is 13 amino acids. CDR3 amino acids: CASRGPGGNEQFF. The CDR3 bases are TGTGCCAGTCGGGGACCCGGGGGCAATGAGCAGTTCTTC.

This clone came up once. The chain is built from TRBV6-6 and TRBJ2-7, with D unclear. Germline CDR1 reads MNHNY; CDR2 reads SVGAGI (reference sequence). V lost 6 bases to trimming and J lost 4 bases, with 19 bases between them. The CDR3 runs to 15 residues. The CDR3 DNA sequence: TGTGCCAGCAGGGAAACGGACGCCAAAGCTTACGAGCAGTACTTC. Amino acid sequence: CASRETDAKAYEQYF.

This clone was detected many times. The J gene is TRBJ1-1, the V gene TRBV5-4; D is unclear. This CDR3 region has 13 residues. Trimming took off 6 bases at V and 1 base at J, with 10 bases between the two ends. Germline CDR1 and CDR2: SGHNT and YYREEE (reference sequence). The CDR3: CASNPDGNTEAFF. The CDR3 coding sequence is TGTGCCAGCAACCCAGACGGGAACACTGAAGCTTTCTTT.

The chain joins TRBV27 to TRBJ2-4; 7 bases align to TRBD1. In germline, CDR1 is MNHEY, CDR2 SMNVEV (reference sequence). The ends lost 4 bases at V and 3 bases at J; junction bases unmatched: 6. This CDR3 region has 15 residues. The CDR3 here is CASSSMTGSKNIQYF. CDR3 DNA: TGTGCCAGCAGTTCCATGACAGGGAGCAAAAACATTCAGTACTTC.

The genes are TRBV5-4 and TRBJ1-2; D not certain. The CDR3 has 15 amino acids. From germline, CDR1 is SGHNT and CDR2 YYREEE (reference sequence). The V end lost 0 bases, the J end lost 4 bases, and 13 bases lay between the germline ends. CDR3 residues: CASSLEGNPLYGYTF. For the CDR3, the DNA is TGTGCCAGCAGCTTGGAAGGGAATCCGCTCTATGGCTACACCTTC. The full variable domain, rest sourced from reference TRBV5-4 and TRBJ1-2, is ETGVTQSPTHLIKTRGQQVTLRCSSQSGHNTVSWYQQALGQGPQFIFQYYREEENGRGNFPPRFSGLQFPNYSSELNVNALELDDSALYLCASSLEGNPLYGYTFGSGTRLTVV.

The CDR3 DNA follows: TGCGCCAGCAGCCGGGACAGGGCAACTGGAAACACCATATATTTT. Translated, it gives CASSRDRATGNTIYF. This rearrangement joins TRBV10-1 to TRBJ1-3; 9 bases align to TRBD1. The CDR3 is made up of 15 amino acids. J gave up 2 bases and V 6 bases, and 5 bases lay outside the gene matches. CDR1 WNHNN and CDR2 SYGVQD come from the germline V gene (reference sequence).

The V call is TRBV7-2, the J call TRBJ2-1, with 10 bases identical to TRBD1. In germline, CDR1 is SGHTA, CDR2 FQGNSA. The CDR3 contains 16 residues. V lost 2 bases, J lost 5 bases, and 6 bases stayed unmatched. As DNA, the CDR3 is TGTGCCAGCAGCTTAACGACAGGGGGCGCGCACAATGAGCAGTTCTTC. Translation: CASSLTTGGAHNEQFF.

The sample holds one count of this clone. The genes are TRBV7-9 and TRBJ2-7; D is ambiguous. V was pared by 5 bases and J by 2 bases, with 7 bases between. CDR1 is SEHNR and CDR2 is FQNEAQ in the germline V gene (reference sequence). This CDR3 has 12 amino acids. The CDR3 DNA reads TGTGCCAGCAGCCAAGGCCCCTACGAGCAGTACTTC. Its protein product is CASSQGPYEQYF.